Below, 8 T cell receptor beta chains from the same sample are listed, as sequenced in a study of T cell responses to AZD1222 COVID-19 vaccine. Assay: immunoSEQ multiplex PCR; the TCRdb copy retains only in-frame clones and omits some. Here the sample spans approximately 50,000 clones, approximately 80% being singletons. The starting material was peripheral blood, obtained 28 days after the second AZD1222 dose. The receptor source for this set is an adult who received the AZD1222 COVID-19 vaccine.

J is TRBJ2-5 and V is TRBV7-3; 14 bases align to TRBD2. Trimming at V came to 8 bases and at J to 4 bases, leaving 0 bases not matched to a gene. Germline CDR1 reads SGHTA; CDR2 reads FQGTGA. There are 13 residues in the CDR3. This CDR3 is CASGTSGRETQYF. The CDR3 nucleotides are TGTGCCAGCGGGACTAGCGGGAGAGAGACCCAGTACTTC.

This clone was recorded once. The chain combines TRBV18 with TRBJ1-2; no firm D call. Trimming took off 1 base at V and 0 bases at J, with 12 bases between the two ends. CDR1 and CDR2 from the germline V gene are KGHSH and LQKENI. The CDR3 contains 16 residues. DNA for the CDR3: TGTGCCAGCTCACCACAAGGACGGAGGGCTAACTATGGCTACACCTTC. Its protein is CASSPQGRRANYGYTF.

There are a few counts of this clone. CDR3 nucleotides: TGTGCCAGCAGCCCAAGTTGGTCCTCTGGAAACACCATATATTTT. Translated: CASSPSWSSGNTIYF. This chain joins TRBV3-1 (or the pseudogene TRBV3-2) and TRBJ1-3; D ambiguous. V lost 4 bases and J 0 bases, leaving 10 bases between the germline ends. This CDR3 region has 15 residues. CDR1 and CDR2 from the germline V gene are LGHDT and YNNKEL (reference sequence).

V is TRBV6-5 and J is TRBJ1-2, with TRBD1 matching 7 bases. This CDR3 has 15 residues. With 1 base clipped from V and 3 bases from J, the junction kept 5 bases outside the gene matches. Looked up from germline, CDR1 is MNHEY and CDR2 is SVGAGI. The CDR3 nucleotides are TGTGCCAGCAGTTACTTGGCAGGGGGAGACTATGGCTACACCTTC. This translates into CASSYLAGGDYGYTF.

V usage is TRBV28 and J usage is TRBJ1-2; D is perhaps TRBD1 (5 bases). CDR3 length: 11 amino acids. V lost 8 bases and J lost 2, with 6 bases in between. Germline CDR1 reads MDHEN; CDR2 reads SYDVKM. The CDR3 reads CASRGNYGYTF. The CDR3 coding sequence is TGTGCCAGCCGGGGGAACTATGGCTACACCTTC.

The chain carries TRBV5-1 and TRBJ2-1; 8 nucleotides agree with TRBD2. Germline trimming cut 4 bases from V and 4 bases from J; bases unmatched to any gene: 1. CDR1 is SGHRS and CDR2 is YFSETQ in the germline V gene. The CDR3 contains 13 residues. In DNA, the CDR3 is TGCGCCAGCAGCCGGGAGGGGTACAATGAGCAGTTCTTC. Encoded protein: CASSREGYNEQFF.

The chain couples TRBV6-5 to TRBJ1-4; TRBD1 agrees at 8 bases. V shed 7 bases and J 3 bases; nucleotides not matched to a gene: 4. Looked up from germline, CDR1 is MNHEY and CDR2 is SVGAGI. The CDR3 is 14 residues long. DNA for the CDR3: TGTGCCAGCAACGACAGGGGACCTAATGAAAAACTGTTTTTT. Translation gives CASNDRGPNEKLFF.

The rearrangement joins TRBV5-1 to TRBJ1-1; 8 nucleotides agree with TRBD1. The V gene's germline CDR1 is SGHRS and CDR2 YFSETQ. The CDR3 covers 15 residues. Trimming cost V 5 bases and J 1 base; bases outside gene matches: 7. The DNA of the CDR3 is TGCGCCAGCAGAACCCAGGGGGCCCCGAACACTGAAGCTTTCTTT. Translated: CASRTQGAPNTEAFF.